These 27 T cell receptor beta chains came from one sample sequenced in a study of blood T cells in healthy people across ages (dated by TCRdb to the mid-2010s). The library came from 5' RACE. Sequenced using an Illumina HiSeq 2500. The second PCR ran for about 6 to 11 cycles and used a J-beta primer mix along with a sample-barcoded 5' primer. Using fastp trimming at Q25 and MiXCR clonotype assembly, TCRdb reanalyzed the public sequencing data and kept in-frame beta chains. Here each entry gathers all rows of one CDR3 protein and keeps the most common genes and DNA. The table for this sample lists some 730,000 distinct CDR3 sequences; 22% of them were counted only once. 22% of the sample is held by the ten biggest clonotypes. The source material was blood. Source of these receptors: a man between 65 and 79 years old in good health.

This clonotype was observed many times. CDR3 protein: CASSLGLDTQYF. DNA for the CDR3: TGTGCCAGCAGCTTGGGGCTGGATACGCAGTATTTT. This chain uses TRBV5-6 with TRBJ2-3; D uncertain. V lost 0 bases to trimming and J lost 6 bases, with 5 bases between them. This CDR3 contains 12 residues. The germline V gene encodes CDR1 SGHDT and CDR2 YYEEEE.

This chain uses TRBV5-4 with TRBJ2-1; 10 bases fit TRBD2. The germline V gene has CDR1 SGHNT and CDR2 YYREEE (reference sequence). The V gene end was trimmed by 6 bases and the J gene end by 2 bases; junction bases not matched to a gene: 5. This CDR3 has 15 amino acids. Here the CDR3 DNA reads TGTGCCAGCAACCCAACTAGCGGGACCTACAATGAGCAGTTCTTC. This sequence encodes CASNPTSGTYNEQFF.

The sample holds a few counts of this clonotype. The V gene is TRBV4-3, the J gene TRBJ2-3; D call uncertain. V was trimmed by 3 bases and J by 8 bases, leaving 15 bases between them. This CDR3 is built from 14 residues. Germline V gene sequence: CDR1 LGHNA, CDR2 YSLEER. The CDR3 DNA reads as TGCGCCAGCAGCCAGCACATGTCCCGGATTACGCAGTATTTT. It is translated as CASSQHMSRITQYF.

This clonotype was detected a few times. This chain uses TRBV11-1 with TRBJ1-1; 7 nucleotides align to TRBD1. From germline, CDR1 is SGHAT and CDR2 FQDESV (reference sequence). This CDR3 comprises 17 residues. Trimming at V came to 4 bases and at J to 5 bases, leaving 16 bases not matched to a gene. The DNA for the CDR3 is TGTGCCAGCAGCTCTACAGGGGAAACGTTTCGGGGAACTGAAGCTTTCTTT. It translates to CASSSTGETFRGTEAFF. Full variable domain (outside the CDR3, taken from reference TRBV11-1 and TRBJ1-1): EAEVAQSPRYKITEKSQAVAFWCDPISGHATLYWYRQILGQGPELLVQFQDESVVDDSQLPKDRFSAERLKGVDSTLKIQPAELGDSAMYLCASSSTGETFRGTEAFFGQGTRLTVV.

The chain recombines TRBV4-3 with TRBJ1-4; D gene uncertain. The CDR3 loop spans 14 amino acids. Trimming stripped 3 bases from V and 3 bases from J, with 8 bases between. Germline CDR1 is LGHNA and CDR2 is YSLEER. The DNA of the CDR3 is TGCGCCAGCAGCCAGTCCGTCGCTAATGAAAAACTGTTTTTT. Translated: CASSQSVANEKLFF.

This clonotype was observed a few times. The chain combines TRBV12-3 or TRBV12-4 with TRBJ2-3; D perhaps matches TRBD2 (6 bases). This CDR3 comprises 16 residues. The ends were cut back, 6 bases at V and 3 bases at J, with 19 bases in the middle. The CDR3 loop reads CASSGSDSGVTDTQYF. CDR3 sequence (DNA): TGTGCCAGCAGCGGATCGGACTCGGGGGTGACAGATACGCAGTATTTT.

The chain uses TRBV6-6 and TRBJ2-2, with a weak D call TRBD1 (6 bases). The CDR3 is 14 amino acids. CDR1 MNHNY and CDR2 SVGAGI come from the germline V gene (reference sequence). Trimming left V 7 bases short and J 1 base short, with 10 bases between. CDR3 region: CASTKGQNTGELFF. The CDR3 DNA reads TGTGCCAGCACCAAGGGACAGAACACCGGGGAGCTGTTTTTT.

This clonotype showed up just a few times. The chain joins TRBV27 to TRBJ2-5; TRBD1 matches 9 bases. V was clipped by 3 bases and J by 5 bases; unmatched bases: 10. CDR3 size: 16 residues. Germline values: CDR1 MNHEY, CDR2 SMNVEV (reference sequence). The CDR3 here is CASSFLWTGAWETQYF. The CDR3 DNA follows: TGTGCCAGCAGTTTTTTGTGGACAGGGGCTTGGGAGACCCAGTACTTC.

The table lists this clonotype with a few counts. The CDR3 protein is CASSPGGSRAKNIQYF. Written as DNA, the CDR3 is TGTGCCAGCAGCCCTGGGGGAAGCCGAGCCAAAAACATTCAGTACTTC. The chain has TRBV7-2 and TRBJ2-4, with D perhaps given as TRBD1 or TRBD2 (5 bases each). Germline V gene lookup returns CDR1 SGHTA and CDR2 FQGNSA. The V gene lost 5 bases and the J gene lost 0 bases, with 14 bases spanning the gap. CDR3 size: 16 residues.

The table lists this clonotype with a few counts. V and J are TRBV7-8 and TRBJ2-7, with TRBD2 as a possible D gene (5 bases). V gave up 6 bases and J gave up 5 bases, with 17 bases separating them. Per germline, CDR1 SGHVS and CDR2 FQNEAQ. This CDR3 is built from 14 residues. The DNA of the CDR3 is TGTGCCAGCAGTCTCTTTGGGAGTAGCCACGAGCAGTACGTC. Translating gives CASSLFGSSHEQYV.

The V gene is TRBV5-3, the J gene TRBJ2-5; 8 positions agree with TRBD2. The DNA end lines up better with TRBJ2-1; the J call may be wrong. TRBV5-3 is annotated as an ORF whose role is uncertain. The CDR3 spans 15 residues. In nucleotides, the CDR3 is TGTGCCAGATCTACTACTCCCGGGACTAGTGATGAGCAGTTCTTC. It translates to CARSTTPGTSDEQFF.

The CDR3 bases are TGTGCCAGCAGTTTAACAGGGTCACTAGCAACTAATGAAAAACTGTTTTTT. Translating it yields CASSLTGSLATNEKLFF. V gene TRBV6-5 combines with J gene TRBJ1-4; tentatively, D is TRBD1 (6 bases). Germline CDR1 and CDR2: MNHEY and SVGAGI. V lost 4 bases and J lost 0, with 15 bases in between. CDR3 length: 17 residues.

This clonotype occurred a few times. This CDR3 reads CASSLGLFWDGYTF. CDR3 DNA: TGTGCCAGCAGTTTAGGCCTTTTTTGGGATGGCTACACCTTC. The rearrangement links TRBV12-3 or TRBV12-4 to TRBJ1-2, with D hard to call. This CDR3 has 14 residues. V lost 1 base and J 6 bases, leaving 12 bases between the germline ends.

This clonotype was observed a few times. This chain joins TRBV29-1 and TRBJ1-2, with D maybe TRBD1 (6 bases). CDR3 length: 10 amino acids. The V end was cut by 5 bases, the J end by 7 bases, with 8 bases between. Germline loops: CDR1 SQVTM, CDR2 ANQGSEA. The chain's CDR3 is CSVRTAGYTF. CDR3 sequence (DNA): TGCAGCGTTCGGACAGCTGGCTACACCTTC.

The chain employs TRBV24-1 and TRBJ2-1, with a possible D match to TRBD2 (6 bases). Germline CDR1 is KGHDR and CDR2 is SFDVKD. This CDR3 is 16 amino acids long. V was trimmed by 3 bases and J by 7 bases, leaving 18 bases between them. The CDR3 loop reads CATSDRGWGGGNEQFF. The CDR3 DNA reads as TGTGCCACCAGTGATAGAGGCTGGGGAGGTGGTAATGAGCAGTTCTTC.

This clonotype was seen at least ten times. The rearrangement joins TRBV7-2 to TRBJ2-5; unclear D gene. CDR3 size: 12 residues. The V end lost 1 base, the J end lost 7 bases, and 7 bases lay between the germline ends. Germline V gene data show CDR1 as SGHTA and CDR2 as FQGNSA. The CDR3 coding sequence is TGTGCCAGCAGCTTAGTATCTGGGACCCAGTACTTC. Translating it yields CASSLVSGTQYF.

This chain connects TRBV5-1 to TRBJ2-7; TRBD2 matches at 8 bases. Trimming removed 2 bases from V and 1 base from J; junction bases left unmatched: 5. This CDR3 region has 15 residues. Looked up from germline, CDR1 is SGHRS and CDR2 is YFSETQ. CDR3 residues: CASSFRLAGSYEQYF. The CDR3 nucleotides are TGCGCCAGCAGCTTCCGGCTAGCGGGTTCCTACGAGCAGTACTTC.

In regard to this clonotype: An end of the junction does not agree with germline; a read error may underlie this. CDR3 protein: CASRETDHAGTALNF. In nucleotides, the CDR3 is TGTGCCAGCAGGGAGACGGACCATGCAGGTACGGCCCTGAATTTT. The chain is built from TRBV2 and TRBJ1-5; no definite D call. In germline, CDR1 is SNHLY, CDR2 FYNNEI. The CDR3 sequence is 15 residues long.

The chain joins TRBV30 to TRBJ1-1; D is unclear. This CDR3 is 13 amino acids long. CDR1 and CDR2 from the germline V gene are GTSNPN and SVGIG (reference sequence). Between the trimmed V and J ends, which lost 0 bases and 1 base, there was a span of 6 bases. CDR3 bases: TGTGCCTGGAGTGTAAACGGGAACACTGAAGCTTTCTTT. It encodes CAWSVNGNTEAFF. Looking up the rest from reference TRBV30 and TRBJ1-1 gives the full variable domain: SQTIHQWPATLVQPVGSPLSLECTVEGTSNPNLYWYRQAAGRGLQLLFYSVGIGQISSEVPQNLSASRPQDRQFILSSKKLLLSDSGFYLCAWSVNGNTEAFFGQGTRLTVV.

This clonotype was seen a handful of times. The chain recombines TRBV10-3 with TRBJ2-3; TRBD2 matches 9 bases. V lost 0 bases to trimming and J lost 4 bases; unmatched junction nucleotides: 2. This CDR3 comprises 15 residues. Germline CDR1 and CDR2: ENHRY and SYGVKD. This CDR3 is CAISESSGSADTQYF. In nucleotides, the CDR3 is TGTGCCATCAGTGAGTCTAGCGGGAGTGCAGATACGCAGTATTTT.

A few counts support this clonotype. The V call is TRBV4-2, the J call TRBJ2-3; 7 nucleotides match TRBD2. This CDR3 has 13 amino acids. In germline, CDR1 is LGHNA, CDR2 YNFKEQ. The trim removed 5 bases at V and 4 bases at J, leaving 3 bases unmatched. The CDR3 bases are TGTGCCAGCAGCAGACTAGCTTCAGATACGCAGTATTTT. Residues: CASSRLASDTQYF.

This clonotype was picked up a small number of times. The genes are TRBV15 and TRBJ2-1; TRBD2 matches at 8 bases. With V trimmed by 1 base and J by 11 bases, 13 bases remained unmatched. The CDR3 runs to 16 residues. CDR1 and CDR2 from the germline V gene are LNHNV and YYDKDF (reference sequence). The CDR3 loop reads CATSRGLGSGETQQFF. The CDR3 DNA is TGTGCCACCAGCAGAGGTCTAGGTAGCGGGGAAACTCAGCAGTTCTTC.

The gene calls are TRBV15 and TRBJ1-2; D is unresolved. CDR1 is LNHNV and CDR2 is YYDKDF in the germline V gene (reference sequence). The CDR3 runs 15 residues. Trimming took 0 bases from V and 6 from J, leaving 14 bases between them. The CDR3: CATSRELGRGDGYTF. The CDR3 region has the DNA TGTGCCACCAGCAGAGAACTGGGCAGAGGAGATGGCTACACCTTC.

The V call is TRBV6-1, the J call TRBJ2-1; D uncertain. Trimming removed 0 bases at V and 0 bases at J, with 12 bases between. In germline, CDR1 is MNHNS, CDR2 SASEGT. There are 17 residues in the CDR3. Here the CDR3 reads CASSEAWSTSSYNEQFF. CDR3 sequence (DNA): TGTGCCAGCAGTGAAGCTTGGTCTACGAGCTCCTACAATGAGCAGTTCTTC.

This chain connects TRBV2 to TRBJ2-1; TRBD1 agrees at 9 bases. Trimming at V came to 8 bases and at J to 7 bases, leaving 6 bases not matched to a gene. Per the germline V gene, CDR1 is SNHLY and CDR2 is FYNNEI. CDR3 length: 13 amino acids. This chain's CDR3 is CASDGTGSNEQFF. The CDR3 coding sequence is TGTGCCAGCGACGGGACAGGGAGTAATGAGCAGTTCTTC.

This clonotype showed up just a few times. The J gene is TRBJ2-5, the V gene TRBV6-6; possibly TRBD1 or TRBD2 for D (5 bases each). CDR3 length: 13 residues. V lost 5 bases to trimming and J lost 3 bases, with 10 bases between them. Germline lookup yields CDR1 MNHNY and CDR2 SVGAGI (reference sequence). The CDR3 sequence is CASSRDLKETQYF. CDR3 nucleotides: TGTGCCAGCAGTCGGGACCTCAAAGAGACCCAGTACTTC.

This chain uses TRBV20-1 with TRBJ2-1; 11 bases align to TRBD2. The CDR3 consists of 16 residues. Germline V lookup: CDR1 DFQATT, CDR2 SNEGSKA (reference sequence). Trimming took 5 bases from V and 6 from J; bases not matched to a gene: 12. The chain's CDR3 is CSARRPGTSGFNEQFF. The CDR3, as DNA: TGCAGTGCTCGAAGACCCGGGACTAGCGGATTCAATGAGCAGTTCTTC.